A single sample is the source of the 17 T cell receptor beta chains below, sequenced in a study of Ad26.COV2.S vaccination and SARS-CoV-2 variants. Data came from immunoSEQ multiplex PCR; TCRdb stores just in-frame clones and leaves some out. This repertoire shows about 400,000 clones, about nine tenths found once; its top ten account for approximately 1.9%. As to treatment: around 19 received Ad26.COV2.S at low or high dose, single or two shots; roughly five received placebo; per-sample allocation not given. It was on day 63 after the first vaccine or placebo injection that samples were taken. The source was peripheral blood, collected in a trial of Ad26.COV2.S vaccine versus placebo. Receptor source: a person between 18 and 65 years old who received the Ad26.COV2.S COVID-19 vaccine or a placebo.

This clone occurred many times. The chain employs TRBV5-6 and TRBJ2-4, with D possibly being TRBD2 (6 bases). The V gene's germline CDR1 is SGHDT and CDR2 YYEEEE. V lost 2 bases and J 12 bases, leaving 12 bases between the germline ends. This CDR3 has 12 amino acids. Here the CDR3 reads CASSLGGMDQYF. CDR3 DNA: TGTGCCAGCAGCTTAGGCGGGATGGATCAGTACTTC.

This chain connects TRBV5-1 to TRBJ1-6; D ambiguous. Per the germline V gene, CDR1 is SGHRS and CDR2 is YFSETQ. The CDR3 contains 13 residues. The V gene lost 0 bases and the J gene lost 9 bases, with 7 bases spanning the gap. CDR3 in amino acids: CASSLDSASPLHF. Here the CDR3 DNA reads TGCGCCAGCAGCTTGGACAGCGCTTCACCCCTCCACTTT.

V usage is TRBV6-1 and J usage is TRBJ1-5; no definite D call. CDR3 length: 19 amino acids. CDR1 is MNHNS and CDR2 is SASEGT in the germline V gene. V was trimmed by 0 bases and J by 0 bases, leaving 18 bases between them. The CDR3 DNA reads TGTGCCAGCAGTGAAGCGGGAGAGGGATTCGGATATAGCAATCAGCCCCAGCATTTT. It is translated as CASSEAGEGFGYSNQPQHF.

The CDR3 sequence: CASTQKYEQYF. CDR3 bases: TGTGCCAGCACCCAGAAGTACGAGCAGTACTTC. The chain couples TRBV28 to TRBJ2-7; D gene uncertain. Germline V gene data show CDR1 as MDHEN and CDR2 as SYDVKM. V was cut by 7 bases and J by 4 bases, with 8 bases left in between. This CDR3 contains 11 residues. Combining the CDR3 with reference TRBV28 and TRBJ2-7 gives the whole variable domain DVKVTQSSRYLVKRTGEKVFLECVQDMDHENMFWYRQDPGLGLRLIYFSYDVKMKEKGDIPEGYSVSREKKERFSLILESASTNQTSMYLCASTQKYEQYFGPGTRLTVT.

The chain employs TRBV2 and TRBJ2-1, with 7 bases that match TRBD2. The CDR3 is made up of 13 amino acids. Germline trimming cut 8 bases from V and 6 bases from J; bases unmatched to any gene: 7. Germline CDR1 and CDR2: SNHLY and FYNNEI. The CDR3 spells CASGRALGNEQFF. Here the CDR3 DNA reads TGTGCCAGCGGGAGGGCCCTCGGCAATGAGCAGTTCTTC. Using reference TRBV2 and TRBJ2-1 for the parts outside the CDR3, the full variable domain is EPEVTQTPSHQVTQMGQEVILRCVPISNHLYFYWYRQILGQKVEFLVSFYNNEISEKSEIFDDQFSVERPDGSNFTLKIRSTKLEDSAMYFCASGRALGNEQFFGPGTRLTVL.

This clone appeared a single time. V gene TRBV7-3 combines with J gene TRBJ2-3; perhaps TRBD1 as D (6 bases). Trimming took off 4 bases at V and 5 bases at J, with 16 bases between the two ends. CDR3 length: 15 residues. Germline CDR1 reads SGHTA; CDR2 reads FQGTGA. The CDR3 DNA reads TGTGCCAGCAGCTCCGGCGGGTGGGGACAAGATACGCAGTATTTT. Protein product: CASSSGGWGQDTQYF.

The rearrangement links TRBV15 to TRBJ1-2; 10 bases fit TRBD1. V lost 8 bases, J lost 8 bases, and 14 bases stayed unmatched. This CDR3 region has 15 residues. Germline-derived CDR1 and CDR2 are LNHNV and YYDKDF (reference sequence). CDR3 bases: TGTGCCACCCAACCCACCGGGACAGGGGTATTCGGCTACACCTTC. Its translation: CATQPTGTGVFGYTF.

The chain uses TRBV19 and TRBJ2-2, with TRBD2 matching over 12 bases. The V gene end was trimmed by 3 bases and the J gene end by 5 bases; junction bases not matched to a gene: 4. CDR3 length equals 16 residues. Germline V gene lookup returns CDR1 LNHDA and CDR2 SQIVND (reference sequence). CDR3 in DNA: TGTGCCAGTAGTATTCTAGCGGGAGGGGGTACCGGGGAGCTGTTTTTT. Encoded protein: CASSILAGGGTGELFF. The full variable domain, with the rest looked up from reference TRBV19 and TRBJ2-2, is DGGITQSPKYLFRKEGQNVTLSCEQNLNHDAMYWYRQDPGQGLRLIYYSQIVNDFQKGDIAEGYSVSREKKESFPLTVTSAQKNPTAFYLCASSILAGGGTGELFFGEGSRLTVL.

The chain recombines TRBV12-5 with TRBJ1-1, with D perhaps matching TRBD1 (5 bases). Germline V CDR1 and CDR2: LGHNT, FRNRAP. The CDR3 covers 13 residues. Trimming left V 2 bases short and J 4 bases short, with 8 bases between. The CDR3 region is CASGLWGGTEAFF. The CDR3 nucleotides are TGTGCTAGTGGTTTGTGGGGGGGCACTGAAGCTTTCTTT. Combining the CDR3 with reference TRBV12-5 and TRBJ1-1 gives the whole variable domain DARVTQTPRHKVTEMGQEVTMRCQPILGHNTVFWYRQTMMQGLELLAYFRNRAPLDDSGMPKDRFSAEMPDATLATLKIQPSEPRDSAVYFCASGLWGGTEAFFGQGTRLTVV.

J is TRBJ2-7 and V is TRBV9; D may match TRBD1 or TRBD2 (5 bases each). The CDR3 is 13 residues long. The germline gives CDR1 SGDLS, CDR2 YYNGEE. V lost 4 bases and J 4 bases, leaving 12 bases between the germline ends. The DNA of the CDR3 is TGTGCCAGCAGCCCTGACAGCGGATACGAGCAGTACTTC. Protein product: CASSPDSGYEQYF.

The CDR3 loop reads CASSHRTGVNSPLHF. DNA of the CDR3: TGTGCCAGCAGCCACCGAACAGGGGTTAATTCACCCCTCCACTTT. The rearrangement joins TRBV14 to TRBJ1-6, with TRBD1 matching 7 bases. Germline V gene sequence: CDR1 SGHDN, CDR2 FVKESK. The CDR3 runs 15 residues. V was clipped by 3 bases and J by 6 bases; unmatched bases: 5. The full variable domain, its missing parts supplied by reference TRBV14 and TRBJ1-6, is EAGVTQFPSHSVIEKGQTVTLRCDPISGHDNLYWYRRVMGKEIKFLLHFVKESKQDESGMPNNRFLAERTGGTYSTLKVQPAELEDSGVYFCASSHRTGVNSPLHFGNGTRLTVT.

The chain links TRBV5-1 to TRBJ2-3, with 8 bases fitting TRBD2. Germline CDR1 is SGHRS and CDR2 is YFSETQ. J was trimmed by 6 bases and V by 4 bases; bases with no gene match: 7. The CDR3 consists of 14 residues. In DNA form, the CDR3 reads TGCGCCAGCAGCGTTGGACTAGCTGACGATACGCAGTATTTT. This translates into CASSVGLADDTQYF.

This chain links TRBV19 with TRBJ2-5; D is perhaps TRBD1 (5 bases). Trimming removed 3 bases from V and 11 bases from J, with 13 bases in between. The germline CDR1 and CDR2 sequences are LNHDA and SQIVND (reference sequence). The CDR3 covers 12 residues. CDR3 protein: CASSMVKGVQYF. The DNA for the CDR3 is TGTGCCAGTAGTATGGTCAAAGGGGTGCAGTACTTC. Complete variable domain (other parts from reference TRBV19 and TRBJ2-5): DGGITQSPKYLFRKEGQNVTLSCEQNLNHDAMYWYRQDPGQGLRLIYYSQIVNDFQKGDIAEGYSVSREKKESFPLTVTSAQKNPTAFYLCASSMVKGVQYFGPGTRLLVL.

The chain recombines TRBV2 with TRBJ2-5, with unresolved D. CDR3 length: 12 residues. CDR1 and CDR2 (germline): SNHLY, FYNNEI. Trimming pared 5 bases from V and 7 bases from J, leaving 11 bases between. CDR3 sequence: CASSSVVWTQYF. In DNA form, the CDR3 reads TGTGCCAGCAGTTCAGTGGTATGGACCCAGTACTTC.

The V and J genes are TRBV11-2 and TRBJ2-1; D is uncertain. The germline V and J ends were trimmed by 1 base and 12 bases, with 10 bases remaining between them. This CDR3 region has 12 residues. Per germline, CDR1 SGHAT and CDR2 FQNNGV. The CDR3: CASSLVASGQFF. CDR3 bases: TGTGCCAGCAGCTTAGTGGCGTCGGGGCAGTTCTTC.

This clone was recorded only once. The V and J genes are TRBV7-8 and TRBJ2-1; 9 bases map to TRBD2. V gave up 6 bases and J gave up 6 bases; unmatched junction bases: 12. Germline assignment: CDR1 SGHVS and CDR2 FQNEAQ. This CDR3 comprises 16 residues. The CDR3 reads CASSRTRREGLNEQFF. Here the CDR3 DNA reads TGTGCCAGCAGTCGTACGAGGCGGGAGGGGCTCAATGAGCAGTTCTTC. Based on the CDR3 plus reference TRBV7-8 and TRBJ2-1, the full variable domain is GAGVSQSPRYKVAKRGQDVALRCDPISGHVSLFWYQQALGQGPEFLTYFQNEAQLDKSGLPSDRFFAERPEGSVSTLKIQRTQQEDSAVYLCASSRTRREGLNEQFFGPGTRLTVL.

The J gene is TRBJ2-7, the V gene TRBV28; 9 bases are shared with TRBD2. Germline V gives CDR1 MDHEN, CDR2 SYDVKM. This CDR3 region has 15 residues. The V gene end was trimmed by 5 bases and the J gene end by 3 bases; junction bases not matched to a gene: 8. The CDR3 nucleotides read TGTGCCAGCAGTCCCACTAGCGGGTGGAGCTACGAGCAGTACTTC. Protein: CASSPTSGWSYEQYF.